Below are 25 T cell receptor beta chains sequenced from a single sample in a study of shared clonotypes between healthy human individuals. Naive-designated CD8 cells lacked CD45RO, were positively enriched for CCR7, and omitted terminally differentiated effector memory CD45RA+ cells. Using immunoSEQ multiplex PCR, the repertoire was profiled, and TCRdb retains in-frame clones only, with some absent. The repertoire consists of about 870,000 clones, with 80% to 95% occurring once and the leading ten covering 24%. Sequencing input: naive CD8+ T cells sorted from blood. These receptors all stem from a man aged 25 to 40 in good health.

CDR3 in amino acids: CASSLGGQGSYEQYF. The CDR3 DNA reads TGTGCCAGCAGCTTAGGCGGACAGGGATCCTACGAGCAGTACTTC. This chain links TRBV7-8 with TRBJ2-7; TRBD1 matches at 8 bases. Germline lookup yields CDR1 SGHVS and CDR2 FQNEAQ. The CDR3 length is 15 residues. The V gene end was trimmed by 1 base and the J gene end by 1 base; junction bases not matched to a gene: 3.

This chain connects TRBV5-6 to TRBJ2-2; 10 positions agree with TRBD2. The V gene's germline CDR1 is SGHDT and CDR2 YYEEEE. The V and J ends lost 0 bases and 7 bases, in that order; junction bases with no gene match: 9. There are 17 residues in the CDR3. CDR3: CASSLAGLAGDFGELFF. In nucleotides, the CDR3 is TGTGCCAGCAGCTTGGCCGGGCTAGCGGGAGATTTCGGGGAGCTGTTTTTT.

Written as DNA, the CDR3 is TGTGCCGGGGAACCGGGGAGGGCCGACGAGCAGTTCTTC. Residues: CAGEPGRADEQFF. J is TRBJ2-1 and V is TRBV7-9, with TRBD2 matching 7 bases. This CDR3 region has 13 residues. The J segment lost 10 bases and the V segment lost 11 bases, leaving 14 bases of the junction unmatched. CDR1 and CDR2 (germline): SEHNR, FQNEAQ (reference sequence).

This rearrangement joins TRBV29-1 to TRBJ2-2; D is possibly TRBD1 (6 bases). Germline CDR1 reads SQVTM; CDR2 reads ANQGSEA. Trimming took 2 bases from V and 5 from J, leaving 15 bases between them. This CDR3 spans 15 amino acids. In DNA form, the CDR3 reads TGCAGCGTTGAATATCCAGGGGTAGAAACCGGGGAGCTGTTTTTT. This encodes CSVEYPGVETGELFF.

This chain joins TRBV29-1 and TRBJ2-7, with 8 bases that match TRBD1. Trimming at V came to 4 bases and at J to 4 bases, leaving 9 bases not matched to a gene. The CDR3 has 14 amino acids. Germline V gene lookup returns CDR1 SQVTM and CDR2 ANQGSEA. The CDR3 loop reads CSVGHGTGPYEQYF. The CDR3 coding sequence is TGCAGCGTTGGCCACGGGACAGGACCTTACGAGCAGTACTTC.

This clone was detected once. V is TRBV5-1 and J is TRBJ2-7; possible D gene TRBD1, 6 bases. The CDR3 runs to 14 residues. V was cut by 6 bases and J by 4 bases, with 17 bases left in between. Germline CDR1 and CDR2: SGHRS and YFSETQ. The CDR3, as DNA: TGCGCCAGCAAAACTAGAATGGGGGCTTACGAGCAGTACTTC. It yields the protein CASKTRMGAYEQYF.

The V call is TRBV10-1, the J call TRBJ2-3, with D unresolved. The CDR3 has 17 amino acids. V dropped 5 bases and J dropped 0 bases, with 18 bases sitting between them. Germline lookup yields CDR1 WNHNN and CDR2 SYGVQD (reference sequence). The chain's CDR3 is CASSPRGKWSSTDTQYF. As DNA, the CDR3 is TGCGCCAGCAGTCCCAGAGGCAAATGGTCTAGCACAGATACGCAGTATTTT.

J is TRBJ2-1 and V is TRBV14; TRBD2 might be the D (6 bases). From germline, CDR1 is SGHDN and CDR2 FVKESK. The V end lost 7 bases, the J end lost 6 bases, and 22 bases lay between the germline ends. There are 16 residues in the CDR3. CDR3 sequence reads: CASTPSEAGGVNEQFF. CDR3 coding DNA: TGTGCCAGCACCCCGTCGGAGGCGGGCGGGGTCAATGAGCAGTTCTTC.

The CDR3 is CASSLTLAGATGELFF. CDR3 DNA sequence: TGTGCCAGCAGCTTAACTTTGGCGGGAGCTACCGGGGAGCTGTTTTTT. The chain combines TRBV7-2 with TRBJ2-2; the match to TRBD2 covers 7 bases. The V gene end was trimmed by 2 bases and the J gene end by 5 bases; junction bases not matched to a gene: 8. Per germline, CDR1 SGHTA and CDR2 FQGNSA. The CDR3 spans 16 residues.

The chain combines TRBV6-6 with TRBJ2-7, with no clear D. With 4 bases removed from V and 5 bases from J, the gap between germline ends came to 12 bases. This CDR3 comprises 13 residues. Germline-derived CDR1 and CDR2 are MNHNY and SVGAGI (reference sequence). The CDR3 coding sequence is TGTGCCAGCAGTTCCCGTCCGGCCGACGAGCAGTACTTC. Its protein product is CASSSRPADEQYF.

The rearrangement joins TRBV19 to TRBJ1-1; 10 bases map to TRBD1. The V and J ends lost 2 bases and 5 bases, in that order; junction bases with no gene match: 2. Germline V gene data show CDR1 as LNHDA and CDR2 as SQIVND (reference sequence). This CDR3 spans 14 amino acids. The CDR3 DNA reads TGTGCCAGTAGTATATGGGACAGGGGTACTGAAGCTTTCTTT. This codes for CASSIWDRGTEAFF.

The rearrangement uses TRBV19 and TRBJ2-3; 8 nucleotides line up with TRBD1. The germline V gene encodes CDR1 LNHDA and CDR2 SQIVND (reference sequence). V lost 5 bases to trimming and J lost 1 base; unmatched junction nucleotides: 2. This CDR3 spans 14 amino acids. The DNA of the CDR3 is TGTGCCAGTAGTTTGGACAGGGGCACAGATACGCAGTATTTT. Translated: CASSLDRGTDTQYF.

V and J are TRBV5-1 and TRBJ2-7, with D uncertain. The CDR3 is made up of 15 amino acids. Germline V gene lookup returns CDR1 SGHRS and CDR2 YFSETQ. Trimming shortened V by 0 bases and J by 0 bases, and 10 bases separated the two germline ends. The CDR3 loop is CASSLGIRSSYEQYF. Here the CDR3 DNA reads TGCGCCAGCAGCTTGGGGATTAGGAGCTCCTACGAGCAGTACTTC.

A single count supports this clone. The chain uses TRBV21-1 and TRBJ2-1. TRBV21-1 corresponds to a pseudogene. The CDR3 is made up of 16 amino acids. CDR3 residues: CASSKPLGRYIHEQFF. The DNA for the CDR3 is TGTGCCAGCAGCAAACCCCTAGGGCGGTACATCCATGAGCAGTTCTTC.

Of note for this clone: In the same sample, other DNA sequences code for this CDR3. The chain carries TRBV27 and TRBJ2-7, with D perhaps matching TRBD1 (6 bases). Deletions cut 5 bases from V and 4 bases from J, with 15 bases between. The CDR3 spans 14 residues. Germline V gives CDR1 MNHEY, CDR2 SMNVEV (reference sequence). As DNA, the CDR3 is TGTGCCAGCAGTGGCGCAGGGGCGCTTTACGAGCAGTACTTC. This sequence encodes CASSGAGALYEQYF.

This chain links TRBV28 with TRBJ2-3, with unresolved D. This CDR3 has 13 amino acids. Germline CDR1 MDHEN, CDR2 SYDVKM. V lost 5 bases to trimming and J lost 4 bases, with 10 bases between them. Here the CDR3 reads CASSLLQADTQYF. The CDR3 coding sequence is TGTGCCAGCAGTCTCCTCCAAGCAGATACGCAGTATTTT.

This clone was recorded only once. This chain uses TRBV12-5 with TRBJ2-2; D gene uncertain. Between the trimmed V and J ends, which lost 2 bases and 4 bases, there was a span of 5 bases. The CDR3 spans 13 residues. Germline assignment: CDR1 LGHNT and CDR2 FRNRAP. CDR3 loop: CASGLLGTGELFF. DNA for the CDR3: TGTGCTAGTGGTTTGTTGGGCACCGGGGAGCTGTTTTTT.

J is TRBJ2-7 and V is TRBV7-9; possibly TRBD1 for D (5 bases). This CDR3 has 15 amino acids. CDR1 SEHNR and CDR2 FQNEAQ come from the germline V gene (reference sequence). V dropped 9 bases and J dropped 1 base, with 19 bases sitting between them. CDR3 in DNA: TGTGCCAGTAGTAGTCGAGACAGTTTATCCTACGAGCAGTACTTC. Translating gives CASSSRDSLSYEQYF.

The genes are TRBV29-1 and TRBJ2-7; TRBD2 might be the D (5 bases). CDR1 is SQVTM, CDR2 ANQGSEA, per germline. Trimming took 6 bases from V and 3 from J, leaving 21 bases between them. This CDR3 contains 15 residues. The CDR3 sequence is CSVTKSGSWNYEQYF. In DNA form, the CDR3 reads TGCAGCGTGACCAAATCGGGATCCTGGAACTACGAGCAGTACTTC.

This chain uses TRBV7-9 with TRBJ2-1, with 14 bases identical to TRBD2. Germline loops: CDR1 SEHNR, CDR2 FQNEAQ (reference sequence). The CDR3 is made up of 16 amino acids. The junction had 7 bases not matched to a gene; V was cut back by 4 bases and J by 8 bases. CDR3 nucleotides: TGTGCCAGCAGCTCCGGACTAGCGGGAGGTGATTATGAGCAGTTCTTC. Its protein is CASSSGLAGGDYEQFF. Full variable domain (remainder filled in from reference TRBV7-9 and TRBJ2-1): DTGVSQNPRHKITKRGQNVTFRCDPISEHNRLYWYRQTLGQGPEFLTYFQNEAQLEKSRLLSDRFSAERPKGSFSTLEIQRTEQGDSAMYLCASSSGLAGGDYEQFFGPGTRLTVL.

The genes are TRBV4-1 and TRBJ2-1; the match to TRBD2 covers 8 bases. Germline V lookup: CDR1 MGHRA, CDR2 YSYEKL. This CDR3 contains 14 residues. V gave up 1 base and J gave up 6 bases; unmatched junction bases: 2. For the CDR3, the DNA is TGCGCCAGCAGCCAAGTAGGGACTAGCAATGAGCAGTTCTTC. This translates into CASSQVGTSNEQFF.

V gene TRBV9 combines with J gene TRBJ2-7, with D perhaps matching TRBD2 (6 bases). CDR3 size: 14 residues. The ends were cut back, 0 bases at V and 5 bases at J, with 12 bases in the middle. Germline CDR1 and CDR2: SGDLS and YYNGEE. The CDR3 DNA reads as TGTGCCAGCAGCGTAGGGAGACTAGGCGACGAGCAGTACTTC. As protein: CASSVGRLGDEQYF.

This chain uses TRBV2 with TRBJ2-7; D possibly corresponds to TRBD1 (5 bases). V was trimmed by 7 bases and J by 7 bases, leaving 14 bases between them. CDR3 size: 12 residues. Germline V gives CDR1 SNHLY, CDR2 FYNNEI. The CDR3, as DNA: TGTGCCAGCATGGGTGGGGCAGGAGAGCAGTACTTC. Its protein product is CASMGGAGEQYF. Supplemented by reference TRBV2 and TRBJ2-7, the full variable domain reads EPEVTQTPSHQVTQMGQEVILRCVPISNHLYFYWYRQILGQKVEFLVSFYNNEISEKSEIFDDQFSVERPDGSNFTLKIRSTKLEDSAMYFCASMGGAGEQYFGPGTRLTVT.

The chain uses TRBV15 and TRBJ2-3; D is ambiguous. Trimming took off 0 bases at V and 4 bases at J, with 14 bases between the two ends. The CDR3 spans 16 residues. Germline V CDR1 and CDR2: LNHNV, YYDKDF (reference sequence). Written as DNA, the CDR3 is TGTGCCACCAGCAGAGAGGCAGGCGGAGAATCAGATACGCAGTATTTT. It encodes CATSREAGGESDTQYF.

The rearrangement links TRBV10-3 to TRBJ1-1; a possible D gene is TRBD1 (5 bases). Germline-derived CDR1 and CDR2 are ENHRY and SYGVKD. This CDR3 has 14 amino acids. V was pared by 8 bases and J by 1 base, with 14 bases between. This CDR3 is CAIQEAGTNTEAFF. In DNA form, the CDR3 reads TGTGCCATCCAGGAGGCAGGGACGAACACTGAAGCTTTCTTT.